Following are 20 T cell receptor beta chains from one sample sequenced in a study of early T cells in non-severe SARS-CoV-2 infection. Using its own MiXCR run on the 5' RACE reads, TCRdb lists one record per CDR3 protein. Here the sample spans 80,000 to 95,000 distinct CDR3 sequences, around 15% being singletons. Sequenced: whole blood. These TCRs come from an adult who was a healthcare worker with PCR-confirmed SARS-CoV-2 infection or an uninfected control (not recorded which).

This clonotype was seen at least ten times. The V gene is TRBV12-3 or TRBV12-4, the J gene TRBJ1-5; possibly TRBD1 for D (6 bases). The ends were cut back, 3 bases at V and 1 base at J, with 13 bases in the middle. The CDR3 consists of 16 residues. CDR3 sequence: CASSLGDIRSNQPQHF. The CDR3 coding sequence is TGTGCCAGCAGTTTGGGGGACATCCGAAGCAATCAGCCCCAGCATTTT.

This rearrangement joins TRBV7-3 to TRBJ2-3; no clear D gene. The V gene lost 5 bases and the J gene lost 2 bases, with 17 bases spanning the gap. Germline V lookup: CDR1 SGHTA, CDR2 FQGTGA. This CDR3 has 16 amino acids. CDR3 region: CASSRTSSRHTDTQYF. In DNA form, the CDR3 reads TGTGCCAGCAGCCGTACCTCATCACGCCACACAGATACGCAGTATTTT.

This clonotype was observed a handful of times. The chain recombines TRBV28 with TRBJ1-2; D is uncertain. Looked up from germline, CDR1 is MDHEN and CDR2 is SYDVKM. This CDR3 comprises 13 residues. The ends were cut back, 3 bases at V and 5 bases at J, with 10 bases in the middle. The CDR3 reads CASSFTPDYGYTF. The CDR3, as DNA: TGTGCCAGCAGTTTTACCCCCGATTATGGCTACACCTTC.

The chain employs TRBV4-1 and TRBJ2-3; D tentatively reads TRBD1 or TRBD2 (5 bases each). CDR1 and CDR2 from the germline V gene are MGHRA and YSYEKL. There are 16 residues in the CDR3. V was trimmed by 6 bases and J by 0 bases, leaving 16 bases between them. This CDR3 is CASRSGRDPSTDTQYF. DNA of the CDR3: TGCGCCAGCAGATCCGGAAGGGACCCTAGCACAGATACGCAGTATTTT.

J is TRBJ2-2 and V is TRBV25-1; D unresolved. V was shortened by 3 bases and J by 7 bases, with 9 bases between the two germline ends. Per the germline V gene, CDR1 is MGHDK and CDR2 is SYGVNS. The CDR3 spans 13 residues. The CDR3 loop reads CASSDWRNGELFF. In DNA form, the CDR3 reads TGTGCCAGCAGTGATTGGCGTAACGGGGAGCTGTTTTTT.

The V and J genes are TRBV7-3 and TRBJ1-5; D gene uncertain. The CDR3 is made up of 13 amino acids. The ends were cut back, 11 bases at V and 9 bases at J, with 20 bases in the middle. Germline V gene data show CDR1 as SGHTA and CDR2 as FQGTGA. The CDR3 reads CAERPSLELPQHF. In DNA, the CDR3 is TGTGCCGAGAGGCCCAGCCTCGAATTGCCCCAGCATTTT.

The chain employs TRBV27 and TRBJ1-1; D is ambiguous. This CDR3 comprises 14 residues. Germline CDR1 reads MNHEY; CDR2 reads SMNVEV (reference sequence). The V end was cut by 2 bases, the J end by 1 base, with 8 bases between. The CDR3 region is CASSLRSGNTEAFF. In nucleotides, the CDR3 is TGTGCCAGCAGTTTAAGGAGCGGGAACACTGAAGCTTTCTTT.

This clonotype showed up many times. The V gene is TRBV10-3, the J gene TRBJ2-7, with unresolved D. Germline V lookup: CDR1 ENHRY, CDR2 SYGVKD. Between the trimmed V and J ends, which lost 6 bases and 3 bases, there was a span of 9 bases. The CDR3 contains 12 residues. The DNA of the CDR3 is TGTGCCATCAGCGGACCGAGCTACGAGCAGTACGTC. Amino acids: CAISGPSYEQYV.

This clonotype was seen at least ten times. The chain combines TRBV6-2 or TRBV6-3 with TRBJ2-7, with D tentatively TRBD1 (5 bases). The CDR3 totals 16 residues. The V and J ends lost 0 bases and 0 bases respectively, with 12 bases between them. Looked up from germline, CDR1 is MNHEY and CDR2 is SVGEGT. The CDR3 DNA follows: TGTGCCAGCAGTTACTCGAACAGGAAACTCTCCTACGAGCAGTACGTC. This codes for CASSYSNRKLSYEQYV.

This chain links TRBV5-6 with TRBJ2-3; D is perhaps TRBD1 (8 bases). CDR3 length: 18 residues. The germline V gene encodes CDR1 SGHDT and CDR2 YYEEEE. V gave up 4 bases and J gave up 3 bases, with 24 bases separating them. The CDR3 DNA sequence: TGTGCCAGCAGCCCCCTCTCGGGAGGCAGGGGGCGGACAGATACGCAGTATTTT. Its protein is CASSPLSGGRGRTDTQYF.

J is TRBJ2-5 and V is TRBV10-3, with D uncertain. V lost 11 bases and J lost 3, with 16 bases in between. The V gene's germline CDR1 is ENHRY and CDR2 SYGVKD. The CDR3 is 13 residues long. CDR3 sequence: CASRTDDKETQYF. Here the CDR3 DNA reads TGTGCCTCAAGGACGGACGATAAAGAGACCCAGTACTTC.

This clonotype was detected only a few times. The J gene is TRBJ1-5, the V gene TRBV28; no definite D call. Between the trimmed V and J ends, which lost 1 base and 3 bases, there was a span of 10 bases. The CDR3 runs to 15 residues. CDR1 and CDR2 from the germline V gene are MDHEN and SYDVKM. The CDR3 region is CASSLYQTLNQPQHF. CDR3 sequence (DNA): TGTGCCAGCAGTTTATACCAGACCCTCAATCAGCCCCAGCATTTT. Based on the CDR3 plus reference TRBV28 and TRBJ1-5, the full variable domain is DVKVTQSSRYLVKRTGEKVFLECVQDMDHENMFWYRQDPGLGLRLIYFSYDVKMKEKGDIPEGYSVSREKKERFSLILESASTNQTSMYLCASSLYQTLNQPQHFGDGTRLSIL.

This clonotype has just a few counts. This sequence joins TRBV12-5 and TRBJ2-7; D ambiguous. Trimming took 6 bases from V and 4 from J, leaving 28 bases between them. The length of the CDR3 is 18 residues. The germline CDR1 and CDR2 sequences are LGHNT and FRNRAP. CDR3 nucleotides: TGTGCTAGTGGCCCCGCCGACGGAAGGAATCTGTGCGTTTACGAGCAGTACGTC. This sequence encodes CASGPADGRNLCVYEQYV.

The chain links TRBV12-3 or TRBV12-4 to TRBJ1-2; D is ambiguous. Trimming removed 6 bases from V and 1 base from J, with 15 bases in between. The CDR3 sequence is 15 residues long. The CDR3 sequence is CASSGEYIVNYGYTF. CDR3 nucleotide sequence: TGTGCCAGCAGCGGCGAGTATATTGTTAACTATGGCTACACCTTC.

The J gene is TRBJ1-1, the V gene TRBV30, with 9 positions matching TRBD1. J gave up 13 bases and V 4 bases, and 22 bases lay outside the gene matches. Per the germline V gene, CDR1 is GTSNPN and CDR2 is SVGIG (reference sequence). The CDR3 contains 16 residues. CDR3 sequence: CAWIQSGDRDGLKLFF. In nucleotides, the CDR3 is TGTGCCTGGATCCAGTCAGGGGACAGGGACGGACTGAAGCTTTTCTTT.

This clonotype was picked up a small number of times. The chain recombines TRBV29-1 with TRBJ2-7; 11 bases line up with TRBD2. Germline CDR1 is SQVTM and CDR2 is ANQGSEA. The V and J ends lost 1 base and 6 bases, in that order; junction bases with no gene match: 8. There are 15 residues in the CDR3. The CDR3 sequence is CSVEVPSGGRGEQYV. Here the CDR3 DNA reads TGCAGCGTTGAAGTTCCTAGCGGGGGGCGCGGCGAGCAGTACGTC.

This clonotype was seen a few times. The chain carries TRBV30 and TRBJ2-5; the D gene could be TRBD1 or TRBD2 (5 bases each). The CDR3 length is 13 residues. Between the trimmed V and J ends, which lost 2 bases and 5 bases, there was a span of 12 bases. In germline, CDR1 is GTSNPN, CDR2 SVGIG (reference sequence). This CDR3 is CAWSFGAHETQYF. The CDR3 coding sequence is TGTGCCTGGAGTTTCGGGGCCCATGAGACCCAGTACTTC. The variable domain in full, with the rest retrieved from reference TRBV30 and TRBJ2-5, is SQTIHQWPATLVQPVGSPLSLECTVEGTSNPNLYWYRQAAGRGLQLLFYSVGIGQISSEVPQNLSASRPQDRQFILSSKKLLLSDSGFYLCAWSFGAHETQYFGPGTRLLVL.

V and J are TRBV5-6 and TRBJ1-6; D is possibly TRBD1 (5 bases). CDR1 is SGHDT and CDR2 is YYEEEE in the germline V gene. The germline V and J ends were trimmed by 4 bases and 0 bases, with 11 bases remaining between them. The CDR3 is 16 residues long. The CDR3 sequence is CASSTGDSSYNSPLHF. Here the CDR3 DNA reads TGTGCCAGCAGCACAGGCGACTCCTCCTATAATTCACCCCTCCACTTT. The variable domain in full, completed from reference TRBV5-6 and TRBJ1-6, reads DAGVTQSPTHLIKTRGQQVTLRCSPKSGHDTVSWYQQALGQGPQFIFQYYEEEERQRGNFPDRFSGHQFPNYSSELNVNALLLGDSALYLCASSTGDSSYNSPLHFGNGTRLTVT.

In its sample, this clonotype was seen many times. This sequence joins TRBV6-1 and TRBJ2-5, with 7 bases that match TRBD1. The CDR3 consists of 15 residues. Germline-derived CDR1 and CDR2 are MNHNS and SASEGT. V was pared by 5 bases and J by 2 bases, with 8 bases of the junction left unmatched. The CDR3 DNA reads as TGTGCCAGCAGTAGGTCGACAGGGAATCAAGAGACCCAGTACTTC. Translated: CASSRSTGNQETQYF.

This chain joins TRBV5-1 and TRBJ2-1, with D hard to call. This CDR3 has 16 amino acids. The ends were cut back, 0 bases at V and 2 bases at J, with 12 bases in the middle. The germline gives CDR1 SGHRS, CDR2 YFSETQ. The CDR3 protein is CASSLVGRTPYNEQFF. In DNA form, the CDR3 reads TGCGCCAGCAGCTTGGTCGGCAGGACCCCCTACAATGAGCAGTTCTTC.